These T cell receptor beta chains were read from a single sample in a study of cytomegalovirus exposure and HLA in healthy donors. Clones were sequenced by immunoSEQ multiplex PCR, and TCRdb holds only the in-frame ones, with some missing. The sample carries more than 100,000 clones, over 50% recorded once. The sequencing input was PBMCs. These receptors came from a woman aged 40 to 49 in good health and CMV-seropositive. Both conserved end residues are trimmed from each CDR3. For some rows the clone size is stated as once, few or many, or as a class when expanded; others skip it.

clone_size cdr3_length v_call cdr3_aa
- 13 TRBV2 ASSEDRGGNQPQH
- 14 TRBV4-1 ASSLGGGGANEKLF
- 12 TRBV6-1 ASIPGGGIYEQY
- 12 TRBV2 ASSGQIGQETQY
few 12 TRBV7-2 ASSLMRSGHEQF
once 11 TRBV7-2 ASSLDGGTEAF
- 13 TRBV5-1 ASSLAWLAGDEQF
few 14 TRBV28 ASSRDGTGYNSPLH
- 11 TRBV7-6 ASSLGAVGGLF
- 13 TRBV7-9 ASSFTSGDAETQY
- 13 TRBV7-3 VSSCRVSTNEKLF
- 10 TRBV6-5 ASGAVNQPQH
- 13 TRBV7-2 ASSLAGQGTGELF
- 12 TRBV6-5 ASRPMRSSYEQY
medium-sized 13 TRBV6-4 ASSETSGNAGEQF
once 15 TRBV4-2 ASSQDSFGQGSYGYT
- 12 TRBV5-1 ASSRAAGNYEQY
- 14 TRBV28 ASSLFGGRSTGELF
- 14 TRBV7-6 ASSPAVAMEYNEQF
- 15 TRBV11-2 ASSFDRTSGPYNEQF
- 14 TRBV25-1 ASSEYERSSNTEAF
- 12 TRBV5-1 ASSLGAMGDTQY
once 13 TRBV30 AWSVQGAEFEKLF
- 13 TRBV5-1 ASSSGLGGGDTQY
- 12 TRBV5-6 ASSLAGQSYEQY
- 12 TRBV5-1 ASSFGRGLDEQF
few 11 TRBV2 ASSEEVSNEQF
- 12 TRBV4-1 ASSQDRGQLPQH
- 12 TRBV7-6 ASSPGPYQETQY
- 14 TRBV4-2 ASSQETGGSGNTIY
- 13 TRBV18 ASSPPGLAYNEQF
- 13 TRBV10-3 AISEGLAGNNEQF
few 10 TRBV6-6 ASSVYEGPQH
- 13 TRBV5-1 ASSPTGGFSQPQH
few 12 TRBV19 ASSIEVTGNTIY
- 15 TRBV4-2 ASSSEQGAGGANVLT
- 12 TRBV2 ASGNRGLGEKLF
- 9 TRBV7-8 ASIREETQY
few 13 TRBV4-1 ASSQGWQGAGEAF
- 12 TRBV18 ASSPDRVYNEQF
- 12 TRBV19 ASSPGTSGDTQY
- 11 TRBV6-1 ASREGGQTEAF
- 15 TRBV4-1 ASSQEWVGGAPHGYT
few 12 TRBV7-2 ASSYRVSNQPQH
- 13 TRBV28 ASSLLGQSTDTQY
- 13 TRBV6-5 ASSYGDRGIGEQF
- 12 TRBV6-5 ASSYSQANEKLF
few 14 TRBV14 ASSQGTSGQVGGYT
- 10 TRBV2 ASSEVSYGYT
- 12 TRBV6-1 ASSDRTGGEKLF
- 14 TRBV19 ASSPRTSGWSNEQF
- 17 TRBV28 ASSFLLAGPRGDSYEQY
- 13 TRBV5-1 ASSLVGRGDEKLF